This T cell receptor (beta chain) was identified during a study of blood T cells in healthy people across ages. Study-level results: Diversity was higher, and naive CD4+ cells more numerous, in long-lived donors than in aged donors.

Then a second PCR, running about 6 to 11 cycles, was carried out with a sample-barcoded 5' primer and a J-beta primer mix. Each CDR3 protein gets one entry after TCRdb re-called the 5' RACE reads with MiXCR. The sample lists about 800,000 distinct CDR3 sequences; about 46% were seen once. Concerning this clonotype: Its antigen is not identified.

Germline loops: CDR1 SGHRS, CDR2 YFSETQ. The CDR3 consists of 14 residues. V was cut by 0 bases and J by 1 base, with 7 bases left in between. The receptor's source is a man older than 75 in good health. Material for sequencing was blood. The rearrangement uses TRBV5-1 and TRBJ1-1; no firm D call. The CDR3 spells CASSLGYTNTEAFF. The CDR3, as DNA: TGCGCCAGCAGCTTGGGATACACGAACACTGAAGCTTTCTTT.